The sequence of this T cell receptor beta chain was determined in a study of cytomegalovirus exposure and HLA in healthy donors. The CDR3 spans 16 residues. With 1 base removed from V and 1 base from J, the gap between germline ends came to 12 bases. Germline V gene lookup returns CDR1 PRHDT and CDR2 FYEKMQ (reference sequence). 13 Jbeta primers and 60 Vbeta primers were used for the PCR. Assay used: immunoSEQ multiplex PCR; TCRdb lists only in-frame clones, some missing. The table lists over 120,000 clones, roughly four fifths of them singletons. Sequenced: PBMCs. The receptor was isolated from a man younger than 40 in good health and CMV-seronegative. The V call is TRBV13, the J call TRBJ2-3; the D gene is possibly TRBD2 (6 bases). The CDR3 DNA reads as TGTGCCAGCAGCTTAGCCCAAAGGAGGGGCACAGATACGCAGTATTTT. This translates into CASSLAQRRGTDTQYF.